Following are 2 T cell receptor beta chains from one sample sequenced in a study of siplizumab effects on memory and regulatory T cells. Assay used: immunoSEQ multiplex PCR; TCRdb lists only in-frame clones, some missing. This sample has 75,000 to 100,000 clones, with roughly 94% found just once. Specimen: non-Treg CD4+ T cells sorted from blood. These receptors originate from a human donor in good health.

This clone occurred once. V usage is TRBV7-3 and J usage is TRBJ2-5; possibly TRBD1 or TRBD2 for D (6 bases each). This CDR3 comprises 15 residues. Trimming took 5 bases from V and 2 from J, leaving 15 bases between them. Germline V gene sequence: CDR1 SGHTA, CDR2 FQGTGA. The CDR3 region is CASSQGGGTQETQYF. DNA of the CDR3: TGTGCCAGCAGCCAAGGAGGGGGGACTCAAGAGACCCAGTACTTC. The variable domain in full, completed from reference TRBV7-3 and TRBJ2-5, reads GAGVSQTPSNKVTEKGKYVELRCDPISGHTALYWYRQSLGQGPEFLIYFQGTGAADDSGLPNDRFFAVRPEGSVSTLKIQRTERGDSAVYLCASSQGGGTQETQYFGPGTRLLVL.

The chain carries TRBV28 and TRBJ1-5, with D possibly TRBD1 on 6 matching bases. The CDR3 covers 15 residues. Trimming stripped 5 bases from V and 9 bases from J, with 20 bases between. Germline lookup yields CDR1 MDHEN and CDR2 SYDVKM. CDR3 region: CASSNTVGVGGPQHF. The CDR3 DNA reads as TGTGCCAGCAGTAATACAGTGGGGGTAGGGGGGCCCCAGCATTTT.